The 3 T cell receptor beta chains below were found in one sample sequenced in a study of identifying expanded T cells in peripheral blood. Sequencing was performed with immunoSEQ multiplex PCR; in TCRdb, only in-frame clones are kept and a portion is missing. The sample comprises some 97,000 clones, 88% of which are singletons, and 4.5% to 6.5% rests with the top ten. The sequenced sample was blood. These receptors were taken from a person aged 18 to 69 in good health.

Comments on this clone: Its ends do not fully match the called genes, so a read error is possible. The chain has TRBV9 and TRBJ1-2; D unresolved. Germline CDR1 and CDR2: SGDLS and YYNGEE. The CDR3 consists of 15 residues. As DNA, the CDR3 is TGTGCCAGCAGCGTAGATGGTGAAACTCGCTATGGTTACACCTTC. This sequence encodes CASSVDGETRYGYTF.

V usage is TRBV19 and J usage is TRBJ1-2; D is perhaps TRBD1 (5 bases). Trimming left V 3 bases short and J 5 bases short, with 16 bases between. The CDR3 is made up of 15 amino acids. Germline CDR1 LNHDA, CDR2 SQIVND (reference sequence). As DNA, the CDR3 is TGTGCCAGTAGTATCTCAGGACACGCGATTTATGGCTACACCTTC. It translates to CASSISGHAIYGYTF.

This sequence joins TRBV6-1 and TRBJ1-5; D uncertain. Germline lookup yields CDR1 MNHNS and CDR2 SASEGT. The V end lost 3 bases, the J end lost 6 bases, and 6 bases lay between the germline ends. The CDR3 extends over 12 amino acids. The CDR3 DNA sequence: TGTGCCAGCAGTGAGAAGAGTCAGCCCCAGCATTTT. This encodes CASSEKSQPQHF.